Sequencing of this T cell receptor beta chain was carried out in a study of T cell changes during pregnancy in multiple sclerosis. Sequencing used immunoSEQ multiplex PCR; TCRdb keeps in-frame clones, though not all of them. The sample carries over 50,000 clones, over 80% recorded once. J gave up 7 bases and V 4 bases, and 15 bases lay outside the gene matches. CDR1 and CDR2 (germline): GTSNPN, SVGIG (reference sequence). The CDR3 is 15 residues long. The chain joins TRBV30 to TRBJ1-2; 7 bases are shared with TRBD1. The specimen comprised peripheral blood, sampled in the first trimester of pregnancy. This receptor was taken from a female donor in good health, enrolled as a control in a pregnancy study. CDR3 in DNA: TGTGCCTGGATTAACTTACAGGGGAGTAGGTCTGGCTACACCTTC. Translating it yields CAWINLQGSRSGYTF. Full variable domain (missing parts from reference TRBV30 and TRBJ1-2): SQTIHQWPATLVQPVGSPLSLECTVEGTSNPNLYWYRQAAGRGLQLLFYSVGIGQISSEVPQNLSASRPQDRQFILSSKKLLLSDSGFYLCAWINLQGSRSGYTFGSGTRLTVV.